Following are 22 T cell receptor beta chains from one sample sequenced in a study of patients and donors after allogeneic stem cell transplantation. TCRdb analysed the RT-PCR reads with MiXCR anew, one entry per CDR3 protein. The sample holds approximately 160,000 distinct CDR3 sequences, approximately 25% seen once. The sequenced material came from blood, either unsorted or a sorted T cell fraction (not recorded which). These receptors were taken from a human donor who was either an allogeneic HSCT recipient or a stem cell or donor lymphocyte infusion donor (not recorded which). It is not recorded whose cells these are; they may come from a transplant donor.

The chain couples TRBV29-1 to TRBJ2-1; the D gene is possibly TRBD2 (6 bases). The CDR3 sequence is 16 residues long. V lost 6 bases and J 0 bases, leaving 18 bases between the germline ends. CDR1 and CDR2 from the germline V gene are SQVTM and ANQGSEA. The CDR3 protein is CSVHKLAQSSYNEQFF. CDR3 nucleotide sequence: TGCAGCGTACATAAACTAGCACAGAGCTCCTACAATGAGCAGTTCTTC.

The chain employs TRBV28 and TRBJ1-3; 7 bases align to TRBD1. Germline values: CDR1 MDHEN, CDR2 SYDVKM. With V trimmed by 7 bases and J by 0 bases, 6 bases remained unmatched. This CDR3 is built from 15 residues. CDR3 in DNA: TGTGCCAGCACCGCACCAGGGGGCTCTGGAAACACCATATATTTT. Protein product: CASTAPGGSGNTIYF.

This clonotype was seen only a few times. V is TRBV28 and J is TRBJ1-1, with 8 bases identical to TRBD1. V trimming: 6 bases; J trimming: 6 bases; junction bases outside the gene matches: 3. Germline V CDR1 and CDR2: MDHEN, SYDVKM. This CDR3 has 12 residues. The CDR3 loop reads CASRKTGAEAFF. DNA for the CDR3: TGTGCCAGCAGAAAGACAGGGGCTGAAGCTTTCTTT. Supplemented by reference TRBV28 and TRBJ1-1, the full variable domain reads DVKVTQSSRYLVKRTGEKVFLECVQDMDHENMFWYRQDPGLGLRLIYFSYDVKMKEKGDIPEGYSVSREKKERFSLILESASTNQTSMYLCASRKTGAEAFFGQGTRLTVV.

The CDR3 sequence: CASSFTTVNTGELFF. The CDR3 coding sequence is TGTGCCAGCAGCTTTACGACAGTTAACACCGGGGAGCTGTTTTTT. The V gene is TRBV7-3, the J gene TRBJ2-2; D might be TRBD1 (5 bases). From germline, CDR1 is SGHTA and CDR2 FQGTGA. The germline V and J ends were trimmed by 3 bases and 2 bases, with 10 bases remaining between them. This CDR3 contains 15 residues.

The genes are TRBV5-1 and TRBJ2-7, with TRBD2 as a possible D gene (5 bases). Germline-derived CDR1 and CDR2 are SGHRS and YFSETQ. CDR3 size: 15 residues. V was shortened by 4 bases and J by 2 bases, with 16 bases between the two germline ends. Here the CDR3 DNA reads TGCGCCAGCAGCCCGGAGCTAGCCGTGACCTACGAGCAGTACTTC. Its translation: CASSPELAVTYEQYF.

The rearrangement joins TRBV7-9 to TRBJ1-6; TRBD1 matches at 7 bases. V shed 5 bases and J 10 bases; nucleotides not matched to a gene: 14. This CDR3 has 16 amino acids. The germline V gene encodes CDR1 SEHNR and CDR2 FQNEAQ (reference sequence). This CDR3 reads CASSLQMGQTFSPLHF. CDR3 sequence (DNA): TGTGCCAGCAGCCTTCAGATGGGACAGACTTTCTCACCCCTCCACTTT.

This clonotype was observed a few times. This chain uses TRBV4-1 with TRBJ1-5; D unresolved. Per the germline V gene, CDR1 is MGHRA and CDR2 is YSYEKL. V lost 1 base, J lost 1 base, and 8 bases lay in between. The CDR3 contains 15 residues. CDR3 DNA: TGCGCCAGCAGCCAAGTTTACTCCAGCAATCAGCCCCAGCATTTT. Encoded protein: CASSQVYSSNQPQHF.

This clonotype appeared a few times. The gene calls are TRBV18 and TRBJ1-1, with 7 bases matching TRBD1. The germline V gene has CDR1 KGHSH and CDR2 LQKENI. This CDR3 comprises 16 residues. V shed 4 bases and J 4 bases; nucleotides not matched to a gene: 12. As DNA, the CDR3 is TGTGCCAGCTCACGTTACCGGGACAGAGCCCTCACTGAAGCTTTCTTT. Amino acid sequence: CASSRYRDRALTEAFF.

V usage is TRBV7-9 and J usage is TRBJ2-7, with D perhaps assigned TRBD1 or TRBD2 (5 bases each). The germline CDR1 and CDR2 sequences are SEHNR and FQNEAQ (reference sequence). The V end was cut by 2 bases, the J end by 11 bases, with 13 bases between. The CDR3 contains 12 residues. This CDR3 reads CASSLSEGPEYF. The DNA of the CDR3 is TGTGCCAGCAGCTTATCCGAGGGACCGGAGTACTTC.

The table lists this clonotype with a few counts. CDR3 bases: TGTGCCAGCAGTTTAATCCCCAATCAGCCCCAGCATTTT. Protein: CASSLIPNQPQHF. The rearrangement joins TRBV12-3 or TRBV12-4 to TRBJ1-5, with D uncertain. The CDR3 consists of 13 residues. The V end lost 2 bases, the J end lost 3 bases, and 5 bases lay between the germline ends.

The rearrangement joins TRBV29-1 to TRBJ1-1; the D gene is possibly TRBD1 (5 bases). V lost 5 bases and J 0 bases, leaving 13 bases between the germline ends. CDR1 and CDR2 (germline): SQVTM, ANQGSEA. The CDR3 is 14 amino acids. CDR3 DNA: TGCAGCGTTTTGGTTCGGGGCATGAACACTGAAGCTTTCTTT. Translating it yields CSVLVRGMNTEAFF.

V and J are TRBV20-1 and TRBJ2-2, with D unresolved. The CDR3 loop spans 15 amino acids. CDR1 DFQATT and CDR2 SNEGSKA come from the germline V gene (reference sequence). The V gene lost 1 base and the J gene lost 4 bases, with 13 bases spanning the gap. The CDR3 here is CSARAPIGTTGELFF. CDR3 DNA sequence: TGCAGTGCTAGAGCGCCAATCGGTACCACCGGGGAGCTGTTTTTT.

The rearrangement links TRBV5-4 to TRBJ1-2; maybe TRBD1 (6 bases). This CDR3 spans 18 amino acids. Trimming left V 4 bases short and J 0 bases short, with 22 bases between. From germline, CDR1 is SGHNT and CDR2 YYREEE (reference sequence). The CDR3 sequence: CASSPGQLRALTNYGYTF. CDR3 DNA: TGTGCCAGCAGCCCAGGACAGCTACGCGCCCTTACTAACTATGGCTACACCTTC.

The CDR3 bases are TGTGCCAGCAGTTTAGTCAAGGAGTTCCCCCATTTCCACTACGAGCAGTACTTC. Translated, it gives CASSLVKEFPHFHYEQYF. The rearrangement joins TRBV12-3 or TRBV12-4 to TRBJ2-7; D is uncertain. Trimming stripped 1 base from V and 3 bases from J, with 22 bases between. This CDR3 has 18 amino acids.

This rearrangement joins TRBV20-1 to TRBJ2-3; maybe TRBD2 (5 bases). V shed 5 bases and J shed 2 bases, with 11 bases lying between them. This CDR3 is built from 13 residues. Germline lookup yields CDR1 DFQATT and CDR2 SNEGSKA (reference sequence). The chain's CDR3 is CSAPEEDTDTQYF. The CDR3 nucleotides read TGCAGTGCTCCAGAGGAGGACACAGATACGCAGTATTTT.

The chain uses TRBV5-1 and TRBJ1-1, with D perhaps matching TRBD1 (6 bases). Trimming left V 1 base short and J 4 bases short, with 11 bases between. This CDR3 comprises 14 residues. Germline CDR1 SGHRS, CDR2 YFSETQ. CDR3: CASSLLGGSTEAFF. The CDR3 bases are TGCGCCAGCAGCTTGTTAGGGGGATCCACTGAAGCTTTCTTT.

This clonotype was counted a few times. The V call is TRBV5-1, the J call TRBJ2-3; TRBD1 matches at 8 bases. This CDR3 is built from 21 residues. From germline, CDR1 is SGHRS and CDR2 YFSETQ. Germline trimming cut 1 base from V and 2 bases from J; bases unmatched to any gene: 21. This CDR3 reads CASSLISRVTMMDRDTDTQYF. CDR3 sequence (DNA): TGCGCCAGCAGCTTGATTTCACGGGTTACGATGATGGACAGGGACACAGATACGCAGTATTTT.

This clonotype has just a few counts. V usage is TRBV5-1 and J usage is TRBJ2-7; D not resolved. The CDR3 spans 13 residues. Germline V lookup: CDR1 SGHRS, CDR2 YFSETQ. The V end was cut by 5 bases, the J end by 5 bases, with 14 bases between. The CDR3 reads CASSWQAPDEQYF. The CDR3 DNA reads TGCGCCAGCAGTTGGCAGGCCCCGGACGAGCAGTACTTC.

The CDR3 DNA sequence: TGCAGTGCGAGCAAGGGTAGCACTAATGAAAAACTGTTTTTT. It translates to CSASKGSTNEKLFF. This chain uses TRBV20-1 with TRBJ1-4; the D is unclear. This CDR3 has 14 amino acids. V lost 6 bases and J lost 2, with 13 bases in between. Germline CDR1 DFQATT, CDR2 SNEGSKA (reference sequence).

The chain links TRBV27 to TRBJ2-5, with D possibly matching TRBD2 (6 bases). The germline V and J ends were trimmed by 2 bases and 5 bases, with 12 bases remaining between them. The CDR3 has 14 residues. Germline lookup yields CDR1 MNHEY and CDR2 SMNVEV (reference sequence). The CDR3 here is CASSLVGSGETQYF. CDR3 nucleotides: TGTGCCAGCAGTTTAGTCGGGAGCGGTGAGACCCAGTACTTC.

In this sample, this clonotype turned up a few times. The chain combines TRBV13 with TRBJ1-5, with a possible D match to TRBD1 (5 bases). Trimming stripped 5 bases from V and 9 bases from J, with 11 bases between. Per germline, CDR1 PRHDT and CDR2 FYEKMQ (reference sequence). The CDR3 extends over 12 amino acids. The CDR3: CASSDYGGPQHF. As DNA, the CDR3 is TGTGCCAGCAGCGACTACGGGGGGCCCCAGCATTTT.

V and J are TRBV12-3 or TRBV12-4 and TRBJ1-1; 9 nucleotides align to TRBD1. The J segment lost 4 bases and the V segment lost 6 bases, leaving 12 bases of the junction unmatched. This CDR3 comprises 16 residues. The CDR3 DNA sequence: TGTGCCAGCAGCCCGGACAGGGGAGGATGGAGCACTGAAGCTTTCTTT. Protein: CASSPDRGGWSTEAFF.